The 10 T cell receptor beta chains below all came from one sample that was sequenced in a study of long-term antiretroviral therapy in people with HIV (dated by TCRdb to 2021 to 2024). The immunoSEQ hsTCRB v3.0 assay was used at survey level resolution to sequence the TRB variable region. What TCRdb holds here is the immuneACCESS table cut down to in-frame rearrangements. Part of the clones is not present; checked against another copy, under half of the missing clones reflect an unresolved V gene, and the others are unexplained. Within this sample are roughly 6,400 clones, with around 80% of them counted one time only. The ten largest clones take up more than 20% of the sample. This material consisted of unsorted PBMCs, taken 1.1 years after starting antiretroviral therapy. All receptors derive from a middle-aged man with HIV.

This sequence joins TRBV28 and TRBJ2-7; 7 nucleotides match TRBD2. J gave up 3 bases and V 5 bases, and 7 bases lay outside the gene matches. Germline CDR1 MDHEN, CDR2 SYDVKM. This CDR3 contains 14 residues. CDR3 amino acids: CASSELAGNYEQYF. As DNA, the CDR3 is TGTGCCAGCAGTGAATTAGCGGGTAACTACGAGCAGTACTTC.

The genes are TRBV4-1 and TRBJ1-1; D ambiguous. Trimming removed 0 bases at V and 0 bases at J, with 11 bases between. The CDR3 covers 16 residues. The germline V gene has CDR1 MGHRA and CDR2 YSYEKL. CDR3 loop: CASSQERTWVNTEAFF. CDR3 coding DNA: TGCGCCAGCAGCCAAGAAAGGACGTGGGTGAACACTGAAGCTTTCTTT.

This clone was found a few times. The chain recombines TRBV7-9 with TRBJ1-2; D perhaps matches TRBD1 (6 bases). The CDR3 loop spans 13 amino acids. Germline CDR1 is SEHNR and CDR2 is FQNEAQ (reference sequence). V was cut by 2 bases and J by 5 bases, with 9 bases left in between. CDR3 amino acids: CASSLQGLYGYTF. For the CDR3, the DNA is TGTGCCAGCAGCTTACAGGGGTTGTATGGCTACACCTTC.

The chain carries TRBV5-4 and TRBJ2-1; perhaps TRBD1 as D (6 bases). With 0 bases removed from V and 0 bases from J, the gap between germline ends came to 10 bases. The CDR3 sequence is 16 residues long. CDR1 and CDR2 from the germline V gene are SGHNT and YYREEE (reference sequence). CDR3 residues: CASSLGGPSSYNEQFF. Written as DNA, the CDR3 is TGTGCCAGCAGCTTGGGGGGGCCAAGCTCCTACAATGAGCAGTTCTTC.

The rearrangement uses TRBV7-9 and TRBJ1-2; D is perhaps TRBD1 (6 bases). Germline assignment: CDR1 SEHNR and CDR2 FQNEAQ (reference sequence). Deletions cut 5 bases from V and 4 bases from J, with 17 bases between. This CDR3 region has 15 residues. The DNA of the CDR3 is TGTGCCAGCAGCCCCGGGGAGGGGGGTATCTATGGCTACACCTTC. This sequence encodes CASSPGEGGIYGYTF.

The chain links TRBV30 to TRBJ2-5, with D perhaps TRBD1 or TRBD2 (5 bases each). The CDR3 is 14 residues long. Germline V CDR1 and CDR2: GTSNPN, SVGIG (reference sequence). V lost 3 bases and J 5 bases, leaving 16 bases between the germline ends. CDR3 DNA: TGTGCCTGGAGCTCAGGGACGCTCGAGGAGACCCAGTACTTC. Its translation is CAWSSGTLEETQYF.

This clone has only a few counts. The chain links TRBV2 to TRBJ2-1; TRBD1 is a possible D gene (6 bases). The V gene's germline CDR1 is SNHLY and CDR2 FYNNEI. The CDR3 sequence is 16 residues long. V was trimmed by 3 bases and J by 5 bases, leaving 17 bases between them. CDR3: CASSDPTGLQHNEQFF. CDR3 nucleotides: TGTGCCAGCAGTGACCCCACAGGGCTCCAACACAATGAGCAGTTCTTC.

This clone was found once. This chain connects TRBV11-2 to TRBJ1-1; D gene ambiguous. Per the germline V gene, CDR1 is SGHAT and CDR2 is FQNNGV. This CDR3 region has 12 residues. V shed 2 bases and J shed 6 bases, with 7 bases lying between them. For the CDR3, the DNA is TGTGCCAGCAGCTTACTGGGTGCTGAAGCTTTCTTT. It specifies CASSLLGAEAFF.

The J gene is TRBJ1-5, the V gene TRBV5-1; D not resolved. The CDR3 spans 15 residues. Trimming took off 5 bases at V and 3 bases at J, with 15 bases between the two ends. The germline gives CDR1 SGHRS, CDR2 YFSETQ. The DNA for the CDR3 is TGCGCCAGCAGTCGGGGAGACGGGTCCAATCAGCCCCAGCATTTT. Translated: CASSRGDGSNQPQHF.

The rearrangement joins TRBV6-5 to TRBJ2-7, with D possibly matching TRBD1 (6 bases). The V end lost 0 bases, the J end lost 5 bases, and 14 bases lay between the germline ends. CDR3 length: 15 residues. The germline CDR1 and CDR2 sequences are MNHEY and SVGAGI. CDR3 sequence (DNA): TGTGCCAGCAGTTACTCGATGGGGGCAGGGAACGAGCAGTACTTC. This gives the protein CASSYSMGAGNEQYF.